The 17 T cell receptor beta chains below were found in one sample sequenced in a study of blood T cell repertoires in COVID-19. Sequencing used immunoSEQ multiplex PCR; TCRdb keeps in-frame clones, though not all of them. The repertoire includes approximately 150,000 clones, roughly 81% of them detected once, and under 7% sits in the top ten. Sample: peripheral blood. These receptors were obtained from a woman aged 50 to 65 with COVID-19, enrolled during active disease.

For the CDR3, the DNA is TGTGCCAGCAGCTGGAGACGGGGGGAGGATGGCTACACCTTC. It specifies CASSWRRGEDGYTF. The rearrangement links TRBV5-6 to TRBJ1-2; a weak D match, TRBD1 (5 bases). Trimming shortened V by 3 bases and J by 6 bases, and 15 bases separated the two germline ends. Germline CDR1 SGHDT, CDR2 YYEEEE. The CDR3 length is 14 residues. The full variable domain, rest sourced from reference TRBV5-6 and TRBJ1-2, is DAGVTQSPTHLIKTRGQQVTLRCSPKSGHDTVSWYQQALGQGPQFIFQYYEEEERQRGNFPDRFSGHQFPNYSSELNVNALLLGDSALYLCASSWRRGEDGYTFGSGTRLTVV.

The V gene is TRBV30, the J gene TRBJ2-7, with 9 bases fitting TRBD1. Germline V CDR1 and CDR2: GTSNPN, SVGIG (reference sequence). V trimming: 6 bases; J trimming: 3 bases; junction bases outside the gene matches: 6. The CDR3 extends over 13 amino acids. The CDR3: CACFGTGNYEQYF. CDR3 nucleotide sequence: TGTGCCTGCTTCGGGACAGGGAACTACGAGCAGTACTTC.

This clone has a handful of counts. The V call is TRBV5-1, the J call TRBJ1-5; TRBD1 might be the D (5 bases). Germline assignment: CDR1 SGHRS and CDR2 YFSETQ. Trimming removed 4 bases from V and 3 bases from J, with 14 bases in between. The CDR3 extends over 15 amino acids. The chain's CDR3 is CASSPGETVNQPQHF. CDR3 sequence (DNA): TGCGCCAGCAGCCCGGGGGAGACAGTCAATCAGCCCCAGCATTTT.

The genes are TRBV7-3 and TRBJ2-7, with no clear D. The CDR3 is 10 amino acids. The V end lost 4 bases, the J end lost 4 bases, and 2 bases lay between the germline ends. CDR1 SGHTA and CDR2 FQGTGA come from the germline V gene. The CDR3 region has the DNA TGTGCCAGCAGCTCTTACGAGCAGTACTTC. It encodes CASSSYEQYF.

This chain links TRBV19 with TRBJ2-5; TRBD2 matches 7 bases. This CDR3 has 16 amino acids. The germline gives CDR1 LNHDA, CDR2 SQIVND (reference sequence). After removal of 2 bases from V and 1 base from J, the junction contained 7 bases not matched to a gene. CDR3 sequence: CASSIMTGGPQETQYF. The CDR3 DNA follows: TGTGCCAGTAGTATAATGACGGGGGGTCCCCAAGAGACCCAGTACTTC.

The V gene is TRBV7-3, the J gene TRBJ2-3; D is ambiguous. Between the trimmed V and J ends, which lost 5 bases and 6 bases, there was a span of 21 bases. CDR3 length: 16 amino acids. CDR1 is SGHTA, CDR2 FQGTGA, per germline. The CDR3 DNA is TGTGCCAGCAGCCCCACTTTTGCTAGAGAGGCGGATACGCAGTATTTT. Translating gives CASSPTFAREADTQYF.

CDR3 amino acids: CASSPTGQGYIYEKLFF. The CDR3, as DNA: TGCGCCAGCAGCCCAACCGGACAGGGATATATATATGAAAAACTGTTTTTT. The chain recombines TRBV5-1 with TRBJ1-4, with 8 positions matching TRBD1. The CDR3 length is 17 residues. The V segment lost 4 bases and the J segment 6 bases; nucleotides outside the gene matches: 14. Germline V lookup: CDR1 SGHRS, CDR2 YFSETQ.

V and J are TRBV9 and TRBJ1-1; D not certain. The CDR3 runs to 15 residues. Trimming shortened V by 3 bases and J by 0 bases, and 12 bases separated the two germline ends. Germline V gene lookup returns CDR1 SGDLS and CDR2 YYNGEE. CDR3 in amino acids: CASSGVGSLNTEAFF. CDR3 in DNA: TGTGCCAGCAGCGGGGTGGGGAGCTTGAACACTGAAGCTTTCTTT.

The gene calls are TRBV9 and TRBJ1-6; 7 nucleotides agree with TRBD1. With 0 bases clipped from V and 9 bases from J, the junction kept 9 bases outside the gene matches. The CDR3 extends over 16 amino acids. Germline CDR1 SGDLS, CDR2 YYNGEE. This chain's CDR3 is CASSVGLGTVSSPLHF. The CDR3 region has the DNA TGTGCCAGCAGCGTAGGCCTCGGGACAGTTAGTTCACCCCTCCACTTT.

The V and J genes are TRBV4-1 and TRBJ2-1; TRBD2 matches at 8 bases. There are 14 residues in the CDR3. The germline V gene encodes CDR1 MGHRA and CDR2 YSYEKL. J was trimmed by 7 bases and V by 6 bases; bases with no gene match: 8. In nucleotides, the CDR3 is TGCGCCAGCAGGGCCCCGGGAGGGTTTAATGAGCAGTTCTTC. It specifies CASRAPGGFNEQFF.

The CDR3 DNA reads TGTGCCAGCAGCGTAGGACAGGGGGCGCTTGAAAAACTGTTTTTT. It is translated as CASSVGQGALEKLFF. The chain combines TRBV9 with TRBJ1-4; TRBD1 matches at 10 bases. Germline trimming cut 0 bases from V and 7 bases from J; bases unmatched to any gene: 3. This CDR3 contains 15 residues. Germline CDR1 SGDLS, CDR2 YYNGEE.

The CDR3 region is CASSLKWTGNTGELFF. The DNA for the CDR3 is TGTGCCAGCAGTTTAAAATGGACAGGGAACACCGGGGAGCTGTTTTTT. The chain couples TRBV27 to TRBJ2-2; the match to TRBD1 covers 7 bases. The V and J ends lost 2 bases and 1 base, in that order; junction bases with no gene match: 4. Germline V CDR1 and CDR2: MNHEY, SMNVEV (reference sequence). The CDR3 covers 16 residues.

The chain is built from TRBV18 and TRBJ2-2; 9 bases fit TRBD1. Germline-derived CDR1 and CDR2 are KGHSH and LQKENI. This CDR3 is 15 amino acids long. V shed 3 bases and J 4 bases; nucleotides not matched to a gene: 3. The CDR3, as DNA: TGTGCCAGCTCACCCGGACAGGGGAGCACCGGGGAGCTGTTTTTT. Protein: CASSPGQGSTGELFF.

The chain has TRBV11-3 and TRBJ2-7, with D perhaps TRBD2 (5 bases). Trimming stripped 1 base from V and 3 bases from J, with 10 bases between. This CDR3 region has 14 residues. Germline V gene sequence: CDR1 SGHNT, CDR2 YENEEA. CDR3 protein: CASSLGAAIYEQYF. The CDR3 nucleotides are TGTGCCAGCAGCTTAGGAGCGGCGATCTACGAGCAGTACTTC.

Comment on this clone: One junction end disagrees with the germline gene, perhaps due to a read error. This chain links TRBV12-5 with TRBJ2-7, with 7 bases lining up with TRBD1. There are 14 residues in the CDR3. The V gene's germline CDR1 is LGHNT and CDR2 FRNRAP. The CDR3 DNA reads TGTGCTAGTGGTACAGGGGTTTGGCCCCTAGAGCCGTACTTC. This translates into CASGTGVWPLEPYF.

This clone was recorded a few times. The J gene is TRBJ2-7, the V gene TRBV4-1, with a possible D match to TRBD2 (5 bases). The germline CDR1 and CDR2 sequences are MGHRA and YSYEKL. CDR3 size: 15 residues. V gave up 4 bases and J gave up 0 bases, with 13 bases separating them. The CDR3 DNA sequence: TGCGCCAGCAGCCCTAGCCTATTGAGCTCCTACGAGCAGTACTTC. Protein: CASSPSLLSSYEQYF.

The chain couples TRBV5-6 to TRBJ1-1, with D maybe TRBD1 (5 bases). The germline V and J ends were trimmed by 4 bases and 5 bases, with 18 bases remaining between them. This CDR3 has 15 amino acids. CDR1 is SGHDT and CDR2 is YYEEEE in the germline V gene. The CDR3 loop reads CASSPSETARTEAFF. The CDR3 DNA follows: TGTGCCAGCAGCCCCTCTGAGACAGCTAGGACTGAAGCTTTCTTT. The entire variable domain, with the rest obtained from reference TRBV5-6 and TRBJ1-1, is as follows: DAGVTQSPTHLIKTRGQQVTLRCSPKSGHDTVSWYQQALGQGPQFIFQYYEEEERQRGNFPDRFSGHQFPNYSSELNVNALLLGDSALYLCASSPSETARTEAFFGQGTRLTVV.